This T cell receptor (beta chain) was sequenced during a study of CD8 T cells in ankylosing spondylitis. This clonotype appeared many times. Its antigen is as yet unknown. Quantitative 5'-RACE with molecular barcodes produced the TCR beta libraries. TCRdb re-derived calls from the 5' RACE reads in MiXCR, one entry per CDR3 protein. The table lists approximately 100,000 distinct CDR3 sequences, roughly 8.3% of them singletons. Germline CDR1 is SGHTA and CDR2 is FQGTGA. The CDR3 runs to 15 residues. Trimming removed 4 bases from V and 2 bases from J; junction bases left unmatched: 4. General observations from the study: Disease-linked clones reportedly concentrated significantly in matched ankylosing spondylitis synovial fluid. In the blood and synovial fluid of reactive arthritis, some motif variants had been previously reported. Seemingly characteristic of ankylosing spondylitis blood was a TCR beta motif consisting of about 8 highly homologous variants.

The V call is TRBV7-3, the J call TRBJ2-2; 7 bases fit TRBD2. The TCR originated in a male donor with ankylosing spondylitis or in good health (not recorded which). The sequenced material came from blood, either unsorted or a sorted T cell fraction (not recorded which). In DNA form, the CDR3 reads TGTGCCAGCAGCTACCGAGCGGGAAACACCGGGGAGCTGTTTTTT. Translated: CASSYRAGNTGELFF.